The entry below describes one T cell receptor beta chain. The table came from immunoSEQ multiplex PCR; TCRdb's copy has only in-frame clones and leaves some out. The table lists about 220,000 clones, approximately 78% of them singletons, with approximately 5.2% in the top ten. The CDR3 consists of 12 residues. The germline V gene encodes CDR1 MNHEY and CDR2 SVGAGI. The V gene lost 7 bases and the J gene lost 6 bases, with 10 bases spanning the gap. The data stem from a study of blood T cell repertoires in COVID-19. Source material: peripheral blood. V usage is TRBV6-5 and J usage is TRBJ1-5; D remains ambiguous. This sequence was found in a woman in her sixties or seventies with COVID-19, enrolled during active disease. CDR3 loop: CASKTEGQPQHF. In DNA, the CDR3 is TGTGCCAGCAAAACAGAGGGTCAGCCCCAGCATTTT.